This entry concerns a single T cell receptor (beta chain). Its antigen is not identified. The germline V gene encodes CDR1 MNHNS and CDR2 SASEGT. Trimming removed 3 bases from V and 3 bases from J, with 12 bases in between. The CDR3 is 15 residues long. The data derive from a study of siplizumab effects on memory and regulatory T cells. Overall study results and limits: The alloresponse seemed to draw substantially on naive T cells, which appeared more diverse than memory cells.

Per individual sample, approximately 100,000 TCR templates were assayed. Produced via immunoSEQ multiplex PCR; TCRdb's table is partial and in-frame only. This sample has approximately 90,000 clones, with nearly 95% found just once. The origin of this receptor is a human donor in good health. What was sequenced was non-Treg CD4+ T cells sorted from blood. The rearrangement uses TRBV6-1 and TRBJ1-3; D uncertain. CDR3 nucleotides: TGTGCCAGCAGTGATCGGGGAAGGAGTGGAAACACCATATATTTT. It codes for CASSDRGRSGNTIYF.